Listed below are T cell receptor beta chains from one sample, sequenced in a study of blood T cell repertoires in COVID-19. Only in-frame clones appear in the TCRdb table, and some are missing; sequencing was by immunoSEQ multiplex PCR. The data show fewer than 120,000 clones, roughly 85% seen once. The sequenced sample consisted of peripheral blood. These receptors were collected from a human donor in a cohort sampled during active COVID-19. Each CDR3 is given with its conserved first and last residue. A D gene is named only where the DNA matches it firmly. Size is stated for part of the rows, as once, few or many counts, or as a class when the clone is expanded.

>NA|TRBV10-3|TRBJ1-5|NA
TGTGCCATCAGTCCTTCGACACACGGCAATCAGCCCCAGCATTTT
CAISPSTHGNQPQHF
>NA|TRBV28|TRBJ1-1|TRBD1
TGTGCCAGCACCGACTCTGGGGACAGGGCTTTCTTT
CASTDSGDRAFF
>NA|TRBV5-6|TRBJ2-7|NA
TGTGCCAGCAGCTTGGTAACAGACGAGCAGTACTTC
CASSLVTDEQYF
>NA|TRBV3-1/TRBV3-2|TRBJ1-5|NA
TGTGCCAGCAGCCAGACTTGGCGAGGGGGTGGGAATCAGCCCCAGCATTTT
CASSQTWRGGGNQPQHF
>NA|TRBV7-9|TRBJ2-5|NA
TGTGCCAGCAGCTCCAGGGGTCCGGAGACCCAGTACTTC
CASSSRGPETQYF
>NA|TRBV19|TRBJ1-2|TRBD1
TGTGCCAGTACGGATCAGGGGGCGTTCGGCTACACCTTC
CASTDQGAFGYTF
>NA|TRBV5-6|TRBJ1-1|NA
TGTGCCAGCAGCCTGTGGGAGGGTCAAGCTTTCTTT
CASSLWEGQAFF
>NA|TRBV4-1|TRBJ2-1|NA
TGCGCCAGCAGCCCTACGGGACTTTCGAACAATGAGCAGTTCTTC
CASSPTGLSNNEQFF
>NA|TRBV7-9|TRBJ2-1|NA
TGTGCCAGCAGCTTAAGGGGTCCCGATGAGCAGTTCTTC
CASSLRGPDEQFF
>NA|TRBV5-4|TRBJ2-3|TRBD2
TGTGCCAGCAGCTCCGGACTAGCGGGGGCAGATACGCAGTATTTT
CASSSGLAGADTQYF
>NA|TRBV3-1/TRBV3-2|TRBJ2-1|TRBD2
TGTGCCAGCAGCCTAGCGGGGGTCTACAATGAGCAGTTCTTC
CASSLAGVYNEQFF
>NA|TRBV7-6|TRBJ2-1|TRBD2
TGTGCCAGCAGCTTAGCTCGGACTAGCGGGAGTCCAAATGAGCAGTTCTTC
CASSLARTSGSPNEQFF
>NA|TRBV2|TRBJ2-2|TRBD1
TGTGCCAGCAGTGAATACAGGGGGGAGACCGGGGAGCTGTTTTTT
CASSEYRGETGELFF
>NA|TRBV28|TRBJ1-2|TRBD1
TGTGCCAGCAGTTCCCCCGGGACAGGGGGTGGCTACACCTTC
CASSSPGTGGGYTF
>NA|TRBV28|TRBJ2-3|TRBD1
TGTGCCAGCAGTTCCAACGGACAGGGGGCAGTAGATACGCAGTATTTT
CASSSNGQGAVDTQYF
>NA|TRBV5-4|TRBJ2-2|NA
TGTGCCAGCAGCCTTAGCGAGGCGAACACCGGGGAGCTGTTTTTT
CASSLSEANTGELFF
>NA|TRBV5-4|TRBJ2-2|TRBD1
TGTGCCAGCACCAAGGGACAGAGGAACACCGGGGAGCTGTTTTTT
CASTKGQRNTGELFF
>once|TRBV6-5|TRBJ2-7|NA
TGTGCCAGCAGTTACTCCCCAGGGTTCGTCGAGCAGTACTTC
CASSYSPGFVEQYF
>NA|TRBV19|TRBJ2-7|TRBD2
TGTGCCAGTAGTCCACAACTGGGACTAGCGGGGAACTACGAGCAGTACTTC
CASSPQLGLAGNYEQYF
>NA|TRBV19|TRBJ1-6|TRBD1
TGTGCCAGTGCCCAGCGGGGGACAGGGACTTCCCTCCACTTT
CASAQRGTGTSLHF
>few|TRBV19|TRBJ1-2|NA
TGTGCCAGTAGTACAGGACAGCCTCCGAGGGGCTACACCTTC
CASSTGQPPRGYTF
>NA|TRBV5-1|TRBJ2-7|NA
TGCGCCAGCAGCTTCAAACCCCGGGACATGTCCTACGAGCAGTACTTC
CASSFKPRDMSYEQYF
>NA|TRBV19|TRBJ1-2|NA
TGTGCCAGCAACATCCCTGGTGAAGGCTACACCTTC
CASNIPGEGYTF
>NA|TRBV11-2|TRBJ1-2|NA
TGTGCCAGCAGCTTAGGCACAGCAAATGGCTACACCTTC
CASSLGTANGYTF
>NA|TRBV20-1|TRBJ2-7|NA
TGCAGTGCTAGTTCCGGGTACGAGCAGTACTTC
CSASSGYEQYF
>NA|TRBV9|TRBJ2-7|NA
TGTGCCAGCAGCGTATCATCCGGGGTGAGCTACGAGCAGTACTTC
CASSVSSGVSYEQYF
>NA|TRBV5-4|TRBJ1-4|TRBD1
TGTGCCAGCAGCGTTCGACAGGGAACGAGTGAAAAACTGTTTTTT
CASSVRQGTSEKLFF
>NA|TRBV7-2|TRBJ2-3|NA
TGTGCCAGCAATCGGGTTTTGGGCACAGATACGCAGTATTTT
CASNRVLGTDTQYF
>NA|TRBV3-1/TRBV3-2|TRBJ1-3|TRBD1
TGTGCCAGCAGCCAGCTGACAGGGGCCCATCTACTCTCTGGAAACACCATATATTTT
CASSQLTGAHLLSGNTIYF
>NA|TRBV5-1|TRBJ2-3|NA
TGCGCCAGCAGCGGCGGGGCGAACGTAAACACAGATACGCAGTATTTT
CASSGGANVNTDTQYF
>NA|TRBV30|TRBJ2-1|TRBD1
TGTGCCTGGACCCGGGACAGGGGGTCAAACAGGGGCTACAATGAGCAGTTCTTC
CAWTRDRGSNRGYNEQFF
>many|TRBV7-9|TRBJ1-6|TRBD1
TGTGCCAGCAGCTTCCCCGGTGGGACAGCATCACCCCTCCACTTT
CASSFPGGTASPLHF